This T cell receptor (beta chain) was identified in a study of blood T cell repertoires in COVID-19. Turning to the study itself: COVID-19 samples collected from the United States, Italy and Spain covered acute and convalescent phases. The analysed material was cDNA or gDNA that came from T cells, B-cell-depleted T cells, or PBMCs.

As originally analysed: Quantification of nucleated cells was approximated via reference gene primer amplification. Method: immunoSEQ multiplex PCR; TCRdb's copy keeps in-frame clones and lacks some. The V and J calls and clone size are taken from that table; D and trimming were inferred from the DNA. The sample shows about 64,000 clones, roughly 90% of them seen only once. V shed 8 bases and J 4 bases; nucleotides not matched to a gene: 9. Germline V gene sequence: CDR1 MNHNY, CDR2 SVGAGI (reference sequence). This CDR3 contains 14 residues. The TCR originated in a human donor in a cohort sampled during active COVID-19. The V gene is TRBV6-6, the J gene TRBJ2-5, with TRBD1 matching 8 bases. Sequenced sample: peripheral blood. CDR3 amino acids: CASRATGGRETQYF. The DNA for the CDR3 is TGTGCCAGCCGGGCAACAGGGGGAAGAGAGACCCAGTACTTC.